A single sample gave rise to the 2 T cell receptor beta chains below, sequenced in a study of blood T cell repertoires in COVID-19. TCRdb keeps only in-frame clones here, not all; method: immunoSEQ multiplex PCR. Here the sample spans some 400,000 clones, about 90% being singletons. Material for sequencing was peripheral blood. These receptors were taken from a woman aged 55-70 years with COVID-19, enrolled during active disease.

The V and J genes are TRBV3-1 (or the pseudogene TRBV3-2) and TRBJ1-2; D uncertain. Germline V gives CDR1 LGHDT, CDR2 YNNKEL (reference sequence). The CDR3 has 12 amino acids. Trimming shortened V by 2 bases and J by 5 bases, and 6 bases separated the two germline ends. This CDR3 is CASSQLTYGYTF. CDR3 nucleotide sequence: TGTGCCAGCAGCCAACTGACTTATGGCTACACCTTC.

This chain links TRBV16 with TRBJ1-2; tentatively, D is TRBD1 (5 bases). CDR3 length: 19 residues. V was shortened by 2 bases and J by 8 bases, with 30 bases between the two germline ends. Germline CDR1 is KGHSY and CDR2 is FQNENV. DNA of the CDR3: TGTGCCAGCAGCCAAAACTACAGGACCCCGGTTATTGCTATGGAGGGCTACACCTTC. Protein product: CASSQNYRTPVIAMEGYTF. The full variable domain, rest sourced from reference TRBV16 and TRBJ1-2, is GEEVAQTPKHLVRGEGQKAKLYCAPIKGHSYVFWYQQVLKNEFKFLISFQNENVFDETGMPKERFSAKCLPNSPCSLEIQATKLEDSAVYFCASSQNYRTPVIAMEGYTFGSGTRLTVV.